Described below is a single T cell receptor beta chain sequence and its context. The antigen is not known. The sample comes from a study of shared clonotypes between healthy human individuals. Study results and limitations: Among non-shared clonotypes, generation probabilities were lower than among those shared by all four donors.

TCRdb keeps only in-frame clones here, not all; method: immunoSEQ multiplex PCR. The sample carries over 1.4 million clones, roughly 96% recorded once. A split of CD4+ cells into CD45RA+ naive and CD45RA-negative memory subsets was performed. V dropped 5 bases and J dropped 4 bases, with 18 bases sitting between them. Germline V lookup: CDR1 SGHAT, CDR2 FQNNGV. This CDR3 spans 16 amino acids. The receptor was derived from a man aged 30 to 45 in good health. J is TRBJ2-1 and V is TRBV11-2; D may match TRBD1 or TRBD2 (6 bases each). The sample taken for sequencing was naive CD4+ T cells sorted from blood. Subset described: CD45RA+ positively selected. This CDR3 reads CASSPGQRRGYNEQFF. As DNA, the CDR3 is TGTGCCAGCAGCCCAGGACAGCGGCGGGGATACAATGAGCAGTTCTTC.